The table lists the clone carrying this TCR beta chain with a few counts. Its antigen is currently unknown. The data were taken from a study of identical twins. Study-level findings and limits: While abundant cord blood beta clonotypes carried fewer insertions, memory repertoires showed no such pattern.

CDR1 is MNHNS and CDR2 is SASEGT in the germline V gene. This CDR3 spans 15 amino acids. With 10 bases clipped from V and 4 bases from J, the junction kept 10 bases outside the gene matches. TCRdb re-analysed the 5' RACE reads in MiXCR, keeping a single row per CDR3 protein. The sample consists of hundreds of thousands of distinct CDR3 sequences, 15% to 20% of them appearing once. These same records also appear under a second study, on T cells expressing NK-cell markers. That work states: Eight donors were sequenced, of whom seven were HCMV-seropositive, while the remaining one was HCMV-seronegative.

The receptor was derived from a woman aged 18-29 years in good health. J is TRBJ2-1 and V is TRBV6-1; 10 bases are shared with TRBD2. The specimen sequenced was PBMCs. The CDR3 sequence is CATHPRTSGYNEQFF. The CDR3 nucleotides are TGTGCCACCCACCCCCGGACTAGCGGTTACAATGAGCAGTTCTTC.